Listed below are T cell receptor beta chains from one sample, sequenced in a study of read filtering for tumor transcriptome and immune sequencing. TCRdb processed the reads anew with MiXCR; each CDR3 protein has one entry. The profile shows tens of thousands of distinct CDR3 sequences, around 15% of them singletons. The specimen sequenced was a population of CD138-negative cells sorted from bone marrow. Every receptor here comes from a donor aged 40 or over with multiple myeloma. Both conserved end residues are part of each CDR3. The D gene is left open where the match is weak. Expanded clones are given a class, and other clones once, few, many or no size at all.

d_call: .
v_call: TRBV5-1
j_call: TRBJ1-6
clone_size: many
cdr3_aa: CASKQQLENSPLHF
cdr3_nt: TGCGCCAGCAAGCAACAGCTGGAAAATTCACCCCTCCACTTT

d_call: .
v_call: TRBV24-1
j_call: TRBJ2-3
clone_size: many
cdr3_aa: CATSGVTGDAISTDTQYF
cdr3_nt: TGTGCCACCAGTGGAGTTACAGGAGATGCCATTAGCACAGATACGCAGTATTTT

d_call: .
v_call: TRBV7-9
j_call: TRBJ2-5
clone_size: .
cdr3_aa: CASSPLETQYF
cdr3_nt: TGTGCCAGCAGCCCCTTGGAGACCCAGTACTTC

d_call: .
v_call: TRBV14
j_call: TRBJ2-1
clone_size: many
cdr3_aa: CASSQGGARRVEQFF
cdr3_nt: TGTGCCAGCAGCCAAGGAGGGGCGCGAAGAGTTGAGCAGTTCTTC

d_call: TRBD2
v_call: TRBV4-1
j_call: TRBJ2-3
clone_size: many
cdr3_aa: CASSQLAVLSTDTQYF
cdr3_nt: TGCGCCAGCAGCCAACTAGCGGTTCTCAGCACAGATACGCAGTATTTT

d_call: TRBD1
v_call: TRBV19
j_call: TRBJ2-7
clone_size: few
cdr3_aa: CTSSGQGLYEQYF
cdr3_nt: TGTACCAGTAGCGGACAGGGGCTGTACGAGCAGTACTTC

d_call: .
v_call: TRBV5-1
j_call: TRBJ1-5
clone_size: .
cdr3_aa: CASHNQSQHF
cdr3_nt: TGCGCCAGCCATAACCAGTCCCAGCATTTT

d_call: TRBD1
v_call: TRBV2
j_call: TRBJ2-5
clone_size: many
cdr3_aa: CASNAGQGLETQYF
cdr3_nt: TGTGCCAGCAACGCGGGACAGGGACTAGAGACCCAGTACTTC

d_call: .
v_call: TRBV6-2/TRBV6-3
j_call: TRBJ1-1
clone_size: many
cdr3_aa: CASSYPGILTEAFF
cdr3_nt: TGTGCCAGCAGTTATCCAGGGATCCTCACTGAAGCTTTCTTT

d_call: TRBD1
v_call: TRBV20-1
j_call: TRBJ1-4
clone_size: many
cdr3_aa: CSAGTGASSTNEKLFF
cdr3_nt: TGCAGTGCTGGGACAGGGGCCTCCTCCACTAATGAAAAACTGTTTTTT

d_call: TRBD2
v_call: TRBV20-1
j_call: TRBJ2-7
clone_size: many
cdr3_aa: CSARTGTSGSHEQYF
cdr3_nt: TGCAGTGCTAGAACCGGGACTAGCGGGAGTCACGAGCAGTACTTC

d_call: .
v_call: TRBV27
j_call: TRBJ1-2
clone_size: many
cdr3_aa: CASSLQGFYGYTF
cdr3_nt: TGTGCCAGCAGTTTACAGGGTTTCTATGGCTACACCTTC

d_call: TRBD2
v_call: TRBV10-2
j_call: TRBJ2-3
clone_size: .
cdr3_aa: CASKDGLAGADTQYF
cdr3_nt: TGCGCCAGCAAGGATGGGCTAGCGGGGGCTGATACGCAGTATTTT

d_call: TRBD2
v_call: TRBV29-1
j_call: TRBJ2-1
clone_size: many
cdr3_aa: CSGFGGSYNEQFF
cdr3_nt: TGCAGCGGTTTCGGGGGGTCCTACAATGAGCAGTTCTTC

d_call: TRBD1
v_call: TRBV5-4
j_call: TRBJ1-1
clone_size: many
cdr3_aa: CASSFQGAAEAFF
cdr3_nt: TGTGCCAGCAGCTTTCAGGGGGCGGCTGAAGCTTTCTTT

d_call: TRBD1
v_call: TRBV12-3/TRBV12-4
j_call: TRBJ2-7
clone_size: many
cdr3_aa: CASSFRDRSSYEQYF
cdr3_nt: TGTGCCAGCAGTTTCCGGGACAGGAGCTCCTACGAGCAGTACTTC

d_call: TRBD2
v_call: TRBV5-1
j_call: TRBJ2-2
clone_size: many
cdr3_aa: CASSFLAGMRAGELFF
cdr3_nt: TGCGCCAGCAGCTTTCTAGCGGGGATGAGGGCCGGGGAGCTGTTTTTT

d_call: .
v_call: TRBV20-1
j_call: TRBJ2-7
clone_size: many
cdr3_aa: CSAFDKGAYEQYF
cdr3_nt: TGCAGTGCTTTCGACAAGGGAGCCTACGAGCAGTACTTC

d_call: .
v_call: TRBV6-1
j_call: TRBJ1-2
clone_size: many
cdr3_aa: CASSEIAGSHGYTF
cdr3_nt: TGTGCCAGCAGTGAAATCGCGGGCTCCCATGGCTACACCTTC

d_call: .
v_call: TRBV28
j_call: TRBJ2-7
clone_size: few
cdr3_aa: CASRDPRYEQYF
cdr3_nt: TGTGCCAGCAGAGACCCCCGGTACGAGCAGTACTTC

d_call: .
v_call: TRBV28
j_call: TRBJ1-2
clone_size: .
cdr3_aa: CASSPRGRGYCYTF
cdr3_nt: TGTGCCAGCAGTCCTAGGGGAAGGGGCTATTGCTACACCTTC

d_call: .
v_call: TRBV7-9
j_call: TRBJ2-2
clone_size: many
cdr3_aa: CASSPYRAQNTGELFF
cdr3_nt: TGTGCCAGCAGCCCTTACCGGGCCCAAAACACCGGGGAGCTGTTTTTT

d_call: .
v_call: TRBV28
j_call: TRBJ2-1
clone_size: many
cdr3_aa: CASSLAGQGDNEQFF
cdr3_nt: TGTGCCAGCAGCTTAGCGGGACAGGGAGACAATGAGCAGTTCTTC

d_call: .
v_call: TRBV6-1
j_call: TRBJ2-1
clone_size: many
cdr3_aa: CASSSLLGGSEQFF
cdr3_nt: TGTGCCAGCAGTAGTCTCTTGGGGGGAAGTGAGCAGTTCTTC

d_call: TRBD1
v_call: TRBV2
j_call: TRBJ1-1
clone_size: .
cdr3_aa: CASRWGTGGAFF
cdr3_nt: TGTGCCAGCAGGTGGGGGACAGGTGGAGCTTTCTTT

d_call: .
v_call: TRBV28
j_call: TRBJ1-5
clone_size: many
cdr3_aa: CASSSLGYQPQHF
cdr3_nt: TGTGCCAGCAGTTCCCTTGGGTATCAGCCCCAGCATTTT

d_call: .
v_call: TRBV30
j_call: TRBJ2-3
clone_size: .
cdr3_aa: CAWSVRENGGDTQYF
cdr3_nt: TGTGCCTGGAGTGTACGGGAAAACGGGGGAGATACGCAGTATTTT

d_call: .
v_call: TRBV29-1
j_call: TRBJ2-1
clone_size: many
cdr3_aa: CSAPRNNNEQFF
cdr3_nt: TGCAGCGCCCCTAGAAATAACAATGAGCAGTTCTTC

d_call: TRBD1
v_call: TRBV15
j_call: TRBJ1-1
clone_size: medium-sized
cdr3_aa: CATSYRQGLTEAFF
cdr3_nt: TGTGCCACCAGCTACCGACAGGGTCTCACTGAAGCTTTCTTT

d_call: .
v_call: TRBV5-1
j_call: TRBJ2-2
clone_size: many
cdr3_aa: CASSLDSLNTGELFF
cdr3_nt: TGCGCCAGCAGCTTGGACAGTTTGAACACCGGGGAGCTGTTTTTT

d_call: .
v_call: TRBV7-6
j_call: TRBJ2-1
clone_size: many
cdr3_aa: CASSPNTEQNEQFF
cdr3_nt: TGTGCCAGCAGCCCAAACACAGAACAGAATGAGCAGTTCTTC

d_call: .
v_call: TRBV4-1
j_call: TRBJ2-3
clone_size: many
cdr3_aa: CASSHERGTQYF
cdr3_nt: TGCGCCAGCAGCCATGAACGGGGCACGCAGTATTTT

d_call: .
v_call: TRBV5-5
j_call: TRBJ1-2
clone_size: medium-sized
cdr3_aa: CASYSSRGPIKDNYGYTF
cdr3_nt: TGTGCCAGCTACAGCTCACGGGGGCCAATAAAGGATAACTATGGCTACACCTTC

d_call: .
v_call: TRBV5-6
j_call: TRBJ2-7
clone_size: .
cdr3_aa: CASSLTGKRYEQYF
cdr3_nt: TGTGCCAGCAGCTTGACGGGGAAGCGCTACGAGCAGTACTTC

d_call: .
v_call: TRBV20-1
j_call: TRBJ2-3
clone_size: many
cdr3_aa: CSAGADLLSTDTQYF
cdr3_nt: TGCAGTGCTGGAGCCGACCTCCTTAGCACAGATACGCAGTATTTT

d_call: TRBD2
v_call: TRBV7-8
j_call: TRBJ2-7
clone_size: .
cdr3_aa: CASSLDTGLAGTYEQYF
cdr3_nt: TGTGCCAGCAGCTTAGATACCGGACTAGCGGGGACCTACGAGCAGTACTTC

d_call: .
v_call: TRBV20-1
j_call: TRBJ2-7
clone_size: .
cdr3_aa: CSATQNYEQYF
cdr3_nt: TGCAGTGCTACTCAAAATTACGAGCAGTACTTC

d_call: TRBD1
v_call: TRBV25-1
j_call: TRBJ1-1
clone_size: many
cdr3_aa: CASTDRGNTEAFF
cdr3_nt: TGTGCCAGCACCGACAGGGGAAACACTGAAGCTTTCTTT

d_call: .
v_call: TRBV10-3
j_call: TRBJ1-5
clone_size: many
cdr3_aa: CAISEGGNNQPQHF
cdr3_nt: TGTGCCATCAGTGAGGGTGGTAACAATCAGCCCCAGCATTTT

d_call: TRBD1
v_call: TRBV5-1
j_call: TRBJ2-7
clone_size: many
cdr3_aa: CASSSGQSYEQYF
cdr3_nt: TGCGCCAGCAGCTCGGGACAGTCCTACGAGCAGTACTTC

d_call: .
v_call: TRBV20-1
j_call: TRBJ2-2
clone_size: many
cdr3_aa: CSARPSGPFTGELFF
cdr3_nt: TGCAGTGCTAGGCCGTCGGGACCCTTCACCGGGGAGCTGTTTTTT

d_call: TRBD1
v_call: TRBV15
j_call: TRBJ2-5
clone_size: many
cdr3_aa: CATTKGTGMGQETQYF
cdr3_nt: TGTGCCACCACCAAAGGGACAGGGATGGGGCAAGAGACCCAGTACTTC

d_call: .
v_call: TRBV7-9
j_call: TRBJ1-1
clone_size: many
cdr3_aa: CASSRPEGEAFF
cdr3_nt: TGTGCCAGCAGCCGCCCCGAGGGGGAAGCTTTCTTT

d_call: TRBD1
v_call: TRBV5-1
j_call: TRBJ2-3
clone_size: .
cdr3_aa: CASRASGQTTDTQYF
cdr3_nt: TGCGCCAGCAGAGCTTCGGGACAGACCACAGATACGCAGTATTTT

d_call: .
v_call: TRBV5-1
j_call: TRBJ1-2
clone_size: many
cdr3_aa: CASSPLGNYGYTF
cdr3_nt: TGCGCCAGCAGCCCGTTGGGCAACTATGGCTACACCTTC

d_call: .
v_call: TRBV7-8
j_call: TRBJ2-4
clone_size: many
cdr3_aa: CASSRSGVAKNIQYF
cdr3_nt: TGTGCCAGCAGCCGTTCTGGGGTGGCCAAAAACATTCAGTACTTC

d_call: .
v_call: TRBV12-3/TRBV12-4
j_call: TRBJ2-1
clone_size: many
cdr3_aa: CASRKGGASYNEQFF
cdr3_nt: TGTGCCAGCCGGAAGGGGGGGGCCTCCTACAATGAGCAGTTCTTC

d_call: .
v_call: TRBV5-1
j_call: TRBJ2-3
clone_size: many
cdr3_aa: CASSSQNAGLDTQYF
cdr3_nt: TGCGCCAGCAGCTCCCAAAACGCAGGGTTGGATACGCAGTATTTT